A selection of T cell receptor beta chains follows, all from one sample in a study of shared clonotypes between healthy human individuals. The method was immunoSEQ multiplex PCR; TCRdb's version includes in-frame clones alone and lacks a portion of them. Of approximately 590,000 clones in the sample, roughly 95% are singletons; the top ten hold about 0.11%. Sequenced material: naive CD8+ T cells sorted from blood. The receptor source for this set is a woman under 40 in good health. Each CDR3 is given with its conserved first and last residue. Each record gives: clone size, D gene, V gene, J gene, CDR3 DNA, CDR3 protein. A D gene is named only where the DNA matches it firmly. Expanded clones get a size class; other rows say once, few or many, or leave the size out.

clone_size: once
d_call: .
v_call: TRBV5-4
j_call: TRBJ2-7
cdr3_nt: TGTGCCAGCAGCTTTCCAGGGTCCTACGAGCAGTACTTC
cdr3_aa: CASSFPGSYEQYF

clone_size: .
d_call: .
v_call: TRBV27
j_call: TRBJ1-5
cdr3_nt: TGTGCCAGCAGTTTTGTCGGTAGCAATCAGCCCCAGCATTTT
cdr3_aa: CASSFVGSNQPQHF

clone_size: .
d_call: .
v_call: TRBV27
j_call: TRBJ1-4
cdr3_nt: TGTGCCAGCAGTTCCGGGGCCCTGCGTGAAAAACTGTTTTTT
cdr3_aa: CASSSGALREKLFF

clone_size: .
d_call: TRBD2
v_call: TRBV6-1
j_call: TRBJ2-7
cdr3_nt: TGTGCCAGCAGTGAAATTGCGTGGACTAGCGGGAGCAACGAGCAGTACTTC
cdr3_aa: CASSEIAWTSGSNEQYF

clone_size: .
d_call: .
v_call: TRBV5-4
j_call: TRBJ1-4
cdr3_nt: TGTGCCAGCAGCTTGTCACCGGGTGAAAAACTGTTTTTT
cdr3_aa: CASSLSPGEKLFF

clone_size: once
d_call: TRBD2
v_call: TRBV13
j_call: TRBJ2-5
cdr3_nt: TGTGCCAGCAGCTTCGGACTAGCAGAGGAGACCCAGTACTTC
cdr3_aa: CASSFGLAEETQYF

clone_size: .
d_call: TRBD1
v_call: TRBV7-2
j_call: TRBJ2-7
cdr3_nt: TGTGCCAGCAGCTACCGACAGGGCCACGAGCAGTACTTC
cdr3_aa: CASSYRQGHEQYF

clone_size: .
d_call: TRBD2
v_call: TRBV6-1
j_call: TRBJ2-3
cdr3_nt: TGTGCCAGCAGTGCACCCCTAGCGGGACTCGCAGATACGCAGTATTTT
cdr3_aa: CASSAPLAGLADTQYF

clone_size: once
d_call: .
v_call: TRBV27
j_call: TRBJ2-7
cdr3_nt: TGTGCCAGCAGTTTAACTTCGGGAATCTACGAGCAGTACTTC
cdr3_aa: CASSLTSGIYEQYF

clone_size: .
d_call: .
v_call: TRBV30
j_call: TRBJ1-6
cdr3_nt: TGTGCCTGGAGTCCCGACGGGATTAATTCACCCCTCCACTTT
cdr3_aa: CAWSPDGINSPLHF

clone_size: .
d_call: .
v_call: TRBV7-8
j_call: TRBJ2-7
cdr3_nt: TGTGCCAGCAAAAAGGGCCCCCAACATCCCTACGAGCAGTACTTC
cdr3_aa: CASKKGPQHPYEQYF

clone_size: .
d_call: .
v_call: TRBV5-5
j_call: TRBJ1-5
cdr3_nt: TGTGCCAGCAGCTTGGTGCCACTCGAGTACAGGGAGCCCCAGCATTTT
cdr3_aa: CASSLVPLEYREPQHF

clone_size: .
d_call: .
v_call: TRBV19
j_call: TRBJ1-4
cdr3_nt: TGTGCCAGCCGACAGCAAACTAATGAAAAACTGTTTTTT
cdr3_aa: CASRQQTNEKLFF

clone_size: .
d_call: .
v_call: TRBV28
j_call: TRBJ1-6
cdr3_nt: TGTGCCAGCAAGACCCGGACAGCCTATAATTCACCCCTCCACTTT
cdr3_aa: CASKTRTAYNSPLHF

clone_size: .
d_call: .
v_call: TRBV6-5
j_call: TRBJ1-2
cdr3_nt: TGTGCCAGCAGTTACGGGGAGGACTATGGCTACACCTTC
cdr3_aa: CASSYGEDYGYTF

clone_size: .
d_call: TRBD1
v_call: TRBV25-1
j_call: TRBJ2-2
cdr3_nt: TGTGCCAGCAGTGGGGGACAGACGAACACCGGGGAGCTGTTTTTT
cdr3_aa: CASSGGQTNTGELFF

clone_size: .
d_call: TRBD2
v_call: TRBV27
j_call: TRBJ2-7
cdr3_nt: TGTGCCAGCAGTTTTTGGGTAGCGGGAGCTTTCGAGCAGTACTTC
cdr3_aa: CASSFWVAGAFEQYF

clone_size: .
d_call: .
v_call: TRBV5-1
j_call: TRBJ1-2
cdr3_nt: TGCGCCAGCAGCTTGGTTTTCCCCGGGACCTATGGCTACACCTTC
cdr3_aa: CASSLVFPGTYGYTF

clone_size: .
d_call: .
v_call: TRBV6-5
j_call: TRBJ2-1
cdr3_nt: TGTGCCAGCAGTTACTCCCCATACAATGAGCAGTTCTTC
cdr3_aa: CASSYSPYNEQFF

clone_size: .
d_call: .
v_call: TRBV28
j_call: TRBJ1-5
cdr3_nt: TGTGCCAGCAGTTTGTCGGTGGGCAATCAGCCCCAGCATTTT
cdr3_aa: CASSLSVGNQPQHF

clone_size: .
d_call: TRBD2
v_call: TRBV28
j_call: TRBJ2-1
cdr3_nt: TGTGCCAGCAGTGAACTAGCGGGCTCCTACAATGAGCAGTTCTTC
cdr3_aa: CASSELAGSYNEQFF

clone_size: .
d_call: TRBD2
v_call: TRBV27
j_call: TRBJ2-5
cdr3_nt: TGTGCCAGCAGTTTTTCTTGGGCGGGAGGGCCGGAAGAGACCCAGTACTTC
cdr3_aa: CASSFSWAGGPEETQYF

clone_size: .
d_call: .
v_call: TRBV5-8
j_call: TRBJ1-2
cdr3_nt: TGTGCCAGCAGCTTGGTTTGGCGATCCATCCGCAATGGCTACACCTTC
cdr3_aa: CASSLVWRSIRNGYTF

clone_size: .
d_call: .
v_call: TRBV18
j_call: TRBJ2-3
cdr3_nt: TGTGCCAGCTCACCACAAGCGGACAGCACAGATACGCAGTATTTT
cdr3_aa: CASSPQADSTDTQYF

clone_size: .
d_call: TRBD1
v_call: TRBV28
j_call: TRBJ2-7
cdr3_nt: TGTGCCAGCAGCGGGGGACAGGGCCCCTACGAGCAGTACTTC
cdr3_aa: CASSGGQGPYEQYF

clone_size: .
d_call: TRBD2
v_call: TRBV7-2
j_call: TRBJ2-2
cdr3_nt: TGTGCCAGCAGCTTAGACGGGAGGTACACCGGGGAGCTGTTTTTT
cdr3_aa: CASSLDGRYTGELFF

clone_size: .
d_call: .
v_call: TRBV6-1
j_call: TRBJ1-1
cdr3_nt: TGTGCCAGCAGTGAAAACAGGTTCATGAACACTGAAGCTTTCTTT
cdr3_aa: CASSENRFMNTEAFF

clone_size: .
d_call: TRBD2
v_call: TRBV29-1
j_call: TRBJ2-3
cdr3_nt: TGCAGCGTTGTGGGACTAGCAAAGGCCACAGATACGCAGTATTTT
cdr3_aa: CSVVGLAKATDTQYF

clone_size: once
d_call: .
v_call: TRBV10-3
j_call: TRBJ1-1
cdr3_nt: TGTGCCATCAGTGAGATGGACCTAAGGAAGGGAACTGAAGCTTTCTTT
cdr3_aa: CAISEMDLRKGTEAFF

clone_size: .
d_call: .
v_call: TRBV10-3
j_call: TRBJ1-1
cdr3_nt: TGTGCCATCAGAACAGGGTCAAACACTGAAGCTTTCTTT
cdr3_aa: CAIRTGSNTEAFF

clone_size: .
d_call: TRBD2
v_call: TRBV4-1
j_call: TRBJ2-7
cdr3_nt: TGCGCCAGCAGCTCGGGGGGGTCTTCGGGAGAGGTCGAGCAGTACTTC
cdr3_aa: CASSSGGSSGEVEQYF

clone_size: .
d_call: .
v_call: TRBV6-1
j_call: TRBJ1-2
cdr3_nt: TGTGCCAGCAGTGAGAGAACAGGGAGCAGTTCATCTAACTATGGCTACACCTTC
cdr3_aa: CASSERTGSSSSNYGYTF

clone_size: .
d_call: .
v_call: TRBV19
j_call: TRBJ2-2
cdr3_nt: TGTGCCAGTAGCTTCAAGAACACCGGGGAGCTGTTTTTT
cdr3_aa: CASSFKNTGELFF

clone_size: .
d_call: TRBD1
v_call: TRBV27
j_call: TRBJ2-7
cdr3_nt: TGTGCCAGCAGTTTGGGACAGGGCCTCTACGAGCAGTACTTC
cdr3_aa: CASSLGQGLYEQYF

clone_size: .
d_call: .
v_call: TRBV28
j_call: TRBJ2-7
cdr3_nt: TGTGCCAGCAGATCTCCCATGATGGACCGCGGCGGATTCGAGCAGTACTTC
cdr3_aa: CASRSPMMDRGGFEQYF

clone_size: .
d_call: .
v_call: TRBV7-9
j_call: TRBJ2-1
cdr3_nt: TGTGCCAGCAGCTTAGTCCCAGGCTCTCGGGACAATGAGCAGTTCTTC
cdr3_aa: CASSLVPGSRDNEQFF

clone_size: .
d_call: TRBD2
v_call: TRBV4-1
j_call: TRBJ2-5
cdr3_nt: TGCGCCAGCAGCCAAGAGGCTAGCGGGGGACCATTGGAGCAGTACTTC
cdr3_aa: CASSQEASGGPLEQYF

clone_size: .
d_call: TRBD2
v_call: TRBV13
j_call: TRBJ2-5
cdr3_nt: TGTGCCAGCAGCGCGGCGACTAGCGCGGAAGAGACCCAGTACTTC
cdr3_aa: CASSAATSAEETQYF

clone_size: once
d_call: TRBD2
v_call: TRBV30
j_call: TRBJ2-2
cdr3_nt: TGTGCCTGGAGCCCGGGACTAGCGGGGGACGGGGAGCTGTTTTTT
cdr3_aa: CAWSPGLAGDGELFF

clone_size: .
d_call: .
v_call: TRBV6-5
j_call: TRBJ2-1
cdr3_nt: TGTGCCAGCAGTTACTTTGAAGGCAATGAGCAGTTCTTC
cdr3_aa: CASSYFEGNEQFF

clone_size: .
d_call: .
v_call: TRBV5-8
j_call: TRBJ2-7
cdr3_nt: TGTGCCAGCAGCCCAAGGGGGGCGCCCCACGAGCAGTACTTC
cdr3_aa: CASSPRGAPHEQYF

clone_size: .
d_call: .
v_call: TRBV6-5
j_call: TRBJ2-2
cdr3_nt: TGTGCCAGCAGTTACTCGCCCGCCGGGGAGCTGTTTTTT
cdr3_aa: CASSYSPAGELFF

clone_size: .
d_call: .
v_call: TRBV13
j_call: TRBJ2-7
cdr3_nt: TGTGCCAGCAGCATCAGCTACGAGCAGTACTTC
cdr3_aa: CASSISYEQYF

clone_size: .
d_call: .
v_call: TRBV5-1
j_call: TRBJ2-1
cdr3_nt: TGCGCCAGCAGCTTGAGCCAGGGTCCCTACAATGAGCAGTTCTTC
cdr3_aa: CASSLSQGPYNEQFF

clone_size: .
d_call: TRBD2
v_call: TRBV28
j_call: TRBJ2-7
cdr3_nt: TGTGCCAGCAGTCCAGGACTAGCGGGATACGAGCAGTACTTC
cdr3_aa: CASSPGLAGYEQYF

clone_size: .
d_call: .
v_call: TRBV10-1
j_call: TRBJ2-7
cdr3_nt: TGCGCCAGCAGTGAAGGGCAGCCCTACGAGCAGTACTTC
cdr3_aa: CASSEGQPYEQYF

clone_size: .
d_call: TRBD2
v_call: TRBV5-6
j_call: TRBJ2-5
cdr3_nt: TGTGCCAGCAGCTTTTGGACTAGCGGGAGGGAGACCCAGTACTTC
cdr3_aa: CASSFWTSGRETQYF

clone_size: .
d_call: .
v_call: TRBV11-2
j_call: TRBJ2-1
cdr3_nt: TGTGCCAGCAGCCTTAGGGCGTTAGAGGAGCAGTTCTTC
cdr3_aa: CASSLRALEEQFF

clone_size: once
d_call: TRBD1
v_call: TRBV7-8
j_call: TRBJ1-4
cdr3_nt: TGTGCCAGCAGTCGGAGCCGGACAGGGGCGGGTGAAAAACTGTTTTTT
cdr3_aa: CASSRSRTGAGEKLFF

clone_size: .
d_call: .
v_call: TRBV7-8
j_call: TRBJ2-7
cdr3_nt: TGTGCCAGCAGCTTATTACGGACCTACGAGCAGTACTTC
cdr3_aa: CASSLLRTYEQYF

clone_size: .
d_call: .
v_call: TRBV28
j_call: TRBJ2-1
cdr3_nt: TGTGCCAGCAGTTTGGCACGGGCATACAATGAGCAGTTCTTC
cdr3_aa: CASSLARAYNEQFF

clone_size: .
d_call: .
v_call: TRBV19
j_call: TRBJ1-1
cdr3_nt: TGTGCCAGTGGAAGGCACAGCACCTACACTGAAGCTTTCTTT
cdr3_aa: CASGRHSTYTEAFF

clone_size: .
d_call: TRBD2
v_call: TRBV19
j_call: TRBJ2-1
cdr3_nt: TGTGCCAGTAGTTTCACTAGCGGGAGCTCCTACAATGAGCAGTTCTTC
cdr3_aa: CASSFTSGSSYNEQFF

clone_size: .
d_call: TRBD2
v_call: TRBV13
j_call: TRBJ2-7
cdr3_nt: TGTGCCAGCAGCTCGGGACTAGCGGGAGTTTACGAGCAGTACTTC
cdr3_aa: CASSSGLAGVYEQYF

clone_size: .
d_call: .
v_call: TRBV7-9
j_call: TRBJ2-5
cdr3_nt: TGTGCCAGCAGCTCGGACGGTGAGCAGTACTTC
cdr3_aa: CASSSDGEQYF

clone_size: .
d_call: TRBD2
v_call: TRBV28
j_call: TRBJ2-1
cdr3_nt: TGTGCCAGCAGGATGACTAGCGGGAGGGTAAATCTAAATGAGCAGTTCTTC
cdr3_aa: CASRMTSGRVNLNEQFF

clone_size: .
d_call: TRBD1
v_call: TRBV4-1
j_call: TRBJ2-7
cdr3_nt: TGCGCCAGCAGCCCACGGACAGGGGGCGGCGAGCAGTACTTC
cdr3_aa: CASSPRTGGGEQYF

clone_size: .
d_call: TRBD1
v_call: TRBV7-9
j_call: TRBJ1-3
cdr3_nt: TGTGCCAGCAGCACCAGAGACAGGGGTACTGGAAACACCATATATTTT
cdr3_aa: CASSTRDRGTGNTIYF

clone_size: .
d_call: .
v_call: TRBV5-4
j_call: TRBJ1-4
cdr3_nt: TGTGCCAGCAGCTTTTCAGGAGGGAATGAAAAACTGTTTTTT
cdr3_aa: CASSFSGGNEKLFF

clone_size: .
d_call: .
v_call: TRBV28
j_call: TRBJ2-3
cdr3_nt: TGTGCCAGCAGCGGCGGAGCTTTCACAGATACGCAGTATTTT
cdr3_aa: CASSGGAFTDTQYF